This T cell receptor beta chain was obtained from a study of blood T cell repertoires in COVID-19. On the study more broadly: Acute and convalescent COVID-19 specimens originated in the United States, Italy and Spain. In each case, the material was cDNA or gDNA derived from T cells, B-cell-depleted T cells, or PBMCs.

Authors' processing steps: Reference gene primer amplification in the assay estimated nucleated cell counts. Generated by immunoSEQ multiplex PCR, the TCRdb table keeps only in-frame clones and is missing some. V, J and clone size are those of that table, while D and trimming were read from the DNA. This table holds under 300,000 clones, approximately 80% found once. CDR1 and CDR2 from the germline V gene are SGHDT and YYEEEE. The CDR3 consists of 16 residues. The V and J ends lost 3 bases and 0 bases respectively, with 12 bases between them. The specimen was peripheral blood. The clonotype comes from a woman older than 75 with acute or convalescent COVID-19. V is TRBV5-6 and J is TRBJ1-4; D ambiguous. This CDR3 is CASSSGWWATNEKLFF. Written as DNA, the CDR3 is TGTGCCAGCAGCTCGGGGTGGTGGGCAACTAATGAAAAACTGTTTTTT.